These T cell receptor beta chains were read from a single sample in a study of blood T cell repertoires in COVID-19. This table comes from immunoSEQ multiplex PCR, and its TCRdb copy is limited to in-frame clones, with some not included. This sample has 45,000 to 70,000 clones, with around 90% found just once. The sample taken for sequencing was peripheral blood. Source of these receptors: a woman older than 75 with COVID-19, enrolled during active disease. Both conserved end residues are part of each CDR3.

j_call,v_call,cdr3_aa
TRBJ2-3,TRBV10-3,CAISDLGLAGGRAQYF
TRBJ1-4,TRBV7-9,CASSLTTGTGLFF
TRBJ1-5,TRBV30,CAWTPGTGVVNQPQHF
TRBJ1-1,TRBV9,CASSVDGRLNGVPEAFF
TRBJ2-3,TRBV6-1,CASSEDLAGTDTQYF
TRBJ1-3,TRBV5-6,CASSLVPGTIGNTIYF
TRBJ2-1,TRBV19,CASSFDRAAYNEQFF
TRBJ2-7,TRBV5-1,CASSSAPPGSGDYEQYF
TRBJ2-7,TRBV9,CASSAGTGGSYEQYF
TRBJ1-2,TRBV5-5,CASSLHRGGYGYTF
TRBJ2-7,TRBV27,CASSPLGLRETYEQYF
TRBJ1-3,TRBV5-6,CASRRTASGNTIYF
TRBJ2-1,TRBV19,CASTPRTSGGITSQQFF
TRBJ1-6,TRBV5-1,CASRTEHNSPLHF
TRBJ1-2,TRBV7-8,CASSLGRGYTF
TRBJ1-3,TRBV30,CAWSAHFSGNTIYF
TRBJ2-2,TRBV30,CAWAPPGLAGGLRWGGELFF
TRBJ2-4,TRBV5-1,CASSLAAQGAGNIQYF
TRBJ1-2,TRBV6-6,CASSYSGGHLGGYTF
TRBJ2-1,TRBV19,CASTSPGQGQHNEQFF
TRBJ1-2,TRBV10-3,CAISEKVDRSGYGYTF
TRBJ1-6,TRBV5-1,CASSLEGTVINSPLHF
TRBJ2-5,TRBV10-3,CAISVEPEETQYF
TRBJ1-2,TRBV18,CASSPSGYYGYTF
TRBJ2-3,TRBV5-4,CASSPPPGGGTDTQYF
TRBJ1-1,TRBV2,CASSEVAGIGEAFF
TRBJ2-7,TRBV30,CAWSVTGEQYF
TRBJ1-6,TRBV19,CAGGGKNSPLHF
TRBJ2-7,TRBV20-1,CSASDLAGGRYEQYF
TRBJ2-3,TRBV7-7,CASSRNQADTQYF
TRBJ1-1,TRBV3-1/TRBV3-2,CASSPWDRSMNTEAFF
TRBJ2-7,TRBV12-5,CASGVLVGGRSYEQYF
TRBJ2-5,TRBV2,CASSSGLAGGDQETQYF
TRBJ2-5,TRBV10-3,CAISESLASETQYF
TRBJ2-7,TRBV18,CASSPGQVPSYEQYF
TRBJ2-1,TRBV6-5,CAISGTGGYNEQFF
TRBJ2-6,TRBV9,CASSEGTGFSGANVLTF
TRBJ1-1,TRBV5-4,CASSPKGGKNTEAFF
TRBJ1-6,TRBV6-5,CASSYDSGGYNSPLHF
TRBJ2-7,TRBV5-1,CASSLPGGSYEQYF
TRBJ2-1,TRBV11-2,CASSLDMTGKKSNEQFF